This passage covers 15 T cell receptor beta chains from one sample sequenced in a study of T cells in localized non-small cell lung cancer (dated by TCRdb to the early 2020s). Libraries were constructed by the immunoSEQ multiplex PCR assay. TCRdb took this table from immuneACCESS and kept in-frame rearrangements with V and J called. Such tables lack part of the clones; where checked against another copy, unresolved V genes explain under half of the gap, and the rest is unexplained. The sample has some 37,000 clones on record, around 90% of them singletons. 2.5% to 3% of the sample lies in the top ten. The sample consisted of peripheral blood, taken before any cancer treatment. These receptors came from a woman aged 35 to 70 with stage I lung adenocarcinoma.

The rearrangement uses TRBV19 and TRBJ1-1, with D maybe TRBD1 (5 bases). CDR3 length: 14 residues. Trimming pared 5 bases from V and 4 bases from J, leaving 14 bases between. Germline V gene data show CDR1 as LNHDA and CDR2 as SQIVND (reference sequence). The CDR3 region is CASSSGGGGTEAFF. CDR3 nucleotides: TGTGCCAGTAGTTCGGGGGGAGGAGGCACTGAAGCTTTCTTT.

The count of this clone is one. The V gene is TRBV14, the J gene TRBJ1-2, with 7 bases aligning to TRBD1. The CDR3 runs to 13 residues. From germline, CDR1 is SGHDN and CDR2 FVKESK. V shed 8 bases, J shed 2 bases, and the junction held 5 bases outside the gene matches. Here the CDR3 DNA reads TGTGCCAGCCGGGACAGTGGGAACTATGGCTACACCTTC. It specifies CASRDSGNYGYTF. Using reference TRBV14 and TRBJ1-2 for the parts outside the CDR3, the full variable domain is EAGVTQFPSHSVIEKGQTVTLRCDPISGHDNLYWYRRVMGKEIKFLLHFVKESKQDESGMPNNRFLAERTGGTYSTLKVQPAELEDSGVYFCASRDSGNYGYTFGSGTRLTVV.

This chain connects TRBV6-5 to TRBJ1-1; the D is unclear. CDR1 MNHEY and CDR2 SVGAGI come from the germline V gene. The CDR3 spans 15 residues. V gave up 9 bases and J gave up 0 bases, with 17 bases separating them. CDR3 region: CASLPSDRLNTEAFF. The CDR3 bases are TGTGCCAGTCTCCCTTCAGACCGTTTGAACACTGAAGCTTTCTTT.

The chain recombines TRBV7-9 with TRBJ2-7, with a tentative D call TRBD1 (6 bases). V lost 3 bases, J lost 3 bases, and 15 bases lay in between. The CDR3 has 15 amino acids. CDR1 SEHNR and CDR2 FQNEAQ come from the germline V gene (reference sequence). CDR3 region: CASSFQGPGDYEQYF. CDR3 nucleotides: TGTGCCAGCAGCTTCCAGGGGCCTGGGGACTACGAGCAGTACTTC.

This rearrangement joins TRBV5-1 to TRBJ2-1; TRBD1 agrees at 10 bases. Germline V gene lookup returns CDR1 SGHRS and CDR2 YFSETQ. V gave up 4 bases and J gave up 5 bases; unmatched junction bases: 3. The CDR3 is 14 amino acids. This CDR3 is CASSLGTGDNEQFF. The CDR3 DNA reads as TGCGCCAGCAGCCTAGGGACAGGGGACAATGAGCAGTTCTTC.

The V and J genes are TRBV6-5 and TRBJ1-5, with 7 positions matching TRBD1. Germline CDR1 is MNHEY and CDR2 is SVGAGI. The CDR3 length is 14 residues. With 6 bases clipped from V and 3 bases from J, the junction kept 5 bases outside the gene matches. The CDR3 here is CASRQTGVNQPQHF. The CDR3 DNA reads TGTGCCAGCAGGCAAACAGGGGTCAATCAGCCCCAGCATTTT.

The chain combines TRBV20-1 with TRBJ2-1; D is possibly TRBD1 or TRBD2 (5 bases each). Germline CDR1 reads DFQATT; CDR2 reads SNEGSKA (reference sequence). The V and J ends lost 6 bases and 8 bases respectively, with 11 bases between them. The CDR3 is 11 residues long. CDR3 nucleotide sequence: TGCAGTGCCCGAGGGACCGATGAGCAGTTCTTC. Protein sequence: CSARGTDEQFF.

The gene calls are TRBV6-5 and TRBJ1-1; 11 bases are shared with TRBD1. The germline V gene encodes CDR1 MNHEY and CDR2 SVGAGI. The CDR3 length is 15 residues. Trimming cost V 2 bases and J 4 bases; bases outside gene matches: 3. The CDR3 DNA follows: TGTGCCAGCAGTTACGAGGGACAGGGGGTCACTGAAGCTTTCTTT. Its translation: CASSYEGQGVTEAFF.

V and J are TRBV13 and TRBJ2-1, with 8 bases aligning to TRBD2. Germline V gives CDR1 PRHDT, CDR2 FYEKMQ (reference sequence). The V gene end was trimmed by 5 bases and the J gene end by 2 bases; junction bases not matched to a gene: 8. This CDR3 spans 16 amino acids. DNA for the CDR3: TGTGCCAGCAGCGTCGGGGAGCGGGAGACCTACAATGAGCAGTTCTTC. This codes for CASSVGERETYNEQFF.

CDR3 in amino acids: CASGKREDSYNEQFF. In DNA, the CDR3 is TGTGCCAGCGGCAAGCGGGAGGACTCCTACAATGAGCAGTTCTTC. This rearrangement joins TRBV27 to TRBJ2-1; 9 nucleotides match TRBD2. CDR1 and CDR2 from the germline V gene are MNHEY and SMNVEV (reference sequence). CDR3 length equals 15 residues. The V and J ends lost 8 bases and 0 bases, in that order; junction bases with no gene match: 5.

This rearrangement joins TRBV30 to TRBJ1-3; possibly TRBD1 for D (6 bases). CDR1 is GTSNPN, CDR2 SVGIG, per germline (reference sequence). The CDR3 has 16 amino acids. V lost 3 bases and J 0 bases, leaving 15 bases between the germline ends. The CDR3 coding sequence is TGTGCCTGGAGATATGGGGGCAGTGCCTCTGGAAACACCATATATTTT. This sequence encodes CAWRYGGSASGNTIYF. Supplemented by reference TRBV30 and TRBJ1-3, the full variable domain reads SQTIHQWPATLVQPVGSPLSLECTVEGTSNPNLYWYRQAAGRGLQLLFYSVGIGQISSEVPQNLSASRPQDRQFILSSKKLLLSDSGFYLCAWRYGGSASGNTIYFGEGSWLTVV.

CDR3 coding DNA: TGTGCCAGCAGCTTAGTAGCGGCGGGGAACAATGAGCAGTTCTTC. Amino acids: CASSLVAAGNNEQFF. This chain connects TRBV7-9 to TRBJ2-1; weak D call: TRBD2 (6 bases). The CDR3 runs to 15 residues. Germline V CDR1 and CDR2: SEHNR, FQNEAQ (reference sequence). Trimming took off 1 base at V and 5 bases at J, with 12 bases between the two ends. Based on the CDR3 plus reference TRBV7-9 and TRBJ2-1, the full variable domain is DTGVSQNPRHKITKRGQNVTFRCDPISEHNRLYWYRQTLGQGPEFLTYFQNEAQLEKSRLLSDRFSAERPKGSFSTLEIQRTEQGDSAMYLCASSLVAAGNNEQFFGPGTRLTVL.

CDR3 coding DNA: TGTGCCAGCAGCTTAGATCCCGGGACTAGCGGGGAGTACTTC. It yields the protein CASSLDPGTSGEYF. This sequence joins TRBV11-2 and TRBJ2-7; 13 nucleotides match TRBD2. There are 14 residues in the CDR3. Germline CDR1 is SGHAT and CDR2 is FQNNGV. V was clipped by 0 bases and J by 11 bases; unmatched bases: 4.

This rearrangement joins TRBV6-6 to TRBJ2-3; D uncertain. CDR1 and CDR2 from the germline V gene are MNHNY and SVGAGI (reference sequence). Trimming cost V 7 bases and J 3 bases, with 11 bases left between them. The CDR3 extends over 13 amino acids. This CDR3 reads CASKLLATDTQYF. The CDR3 nucleotides read TGTGCCAGCAAATTGCTTGCGACAGATACGCAGTATTTT.

The table lists this clone with a count of one. This rearrangement joins TRBV6-5 to TRBJ2-7, with a tentative D call TRBD2 (5 bases). This CDR3 spans 13 amino acids. CDR1 and CDR2 from the germline V gene are MNHEY and SVGAGI. V was trimmed by 5 bases and J by 4 bases, leaving 12 bases between them. The CDR3 sequence is CASSISTGYEQYF. In nucleotides, the CDR3 is TGTGCCAGCAGTATTTCGACGGGATACGAGCAGTACTTC.